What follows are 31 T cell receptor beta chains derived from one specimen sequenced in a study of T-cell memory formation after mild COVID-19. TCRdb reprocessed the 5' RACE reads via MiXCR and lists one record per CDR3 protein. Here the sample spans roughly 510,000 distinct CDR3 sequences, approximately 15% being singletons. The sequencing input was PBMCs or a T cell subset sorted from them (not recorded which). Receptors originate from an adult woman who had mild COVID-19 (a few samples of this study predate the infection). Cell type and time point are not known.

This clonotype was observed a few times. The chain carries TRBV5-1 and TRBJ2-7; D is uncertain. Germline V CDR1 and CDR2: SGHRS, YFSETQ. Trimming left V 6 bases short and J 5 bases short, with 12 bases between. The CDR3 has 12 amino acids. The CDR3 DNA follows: TGCGCCAGCACCTCTACTCCCCACGAGCAGTACTTC. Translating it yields CASTSTPHEQYF.

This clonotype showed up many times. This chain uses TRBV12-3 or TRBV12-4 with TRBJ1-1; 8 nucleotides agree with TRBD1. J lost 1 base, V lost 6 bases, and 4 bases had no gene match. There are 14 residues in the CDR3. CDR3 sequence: CASSPGQGNTEAFF. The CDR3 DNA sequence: TGTGCCAGCAGCCCCGGACAGGGGAACACTGAAGCTTTCTTT.

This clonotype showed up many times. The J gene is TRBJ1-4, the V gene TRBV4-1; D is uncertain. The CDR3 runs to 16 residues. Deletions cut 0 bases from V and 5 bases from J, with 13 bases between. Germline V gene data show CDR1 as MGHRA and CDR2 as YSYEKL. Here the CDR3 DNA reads TGCGCCAGCAGCCAAGATCGAACTAGAGGGAATGAAAAACTGTTTTTT. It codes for CASSQDRTRGNEKLFF.

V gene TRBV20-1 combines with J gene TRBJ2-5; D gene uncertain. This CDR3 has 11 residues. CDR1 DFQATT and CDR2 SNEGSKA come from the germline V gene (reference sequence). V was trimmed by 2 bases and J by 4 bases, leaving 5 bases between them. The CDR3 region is CSARMRETQYF. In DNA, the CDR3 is TGCAGTGCTAGAATGAGAGAGACCCAGTACTTC.

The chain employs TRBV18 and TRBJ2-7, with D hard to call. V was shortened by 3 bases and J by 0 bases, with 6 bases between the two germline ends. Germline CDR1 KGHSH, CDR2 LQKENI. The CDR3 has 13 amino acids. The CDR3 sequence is CASSPQASYEQYF. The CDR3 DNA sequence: TGTGCCAGCTCACCCCAAGCCTCCTACGAGCAGTACTTC. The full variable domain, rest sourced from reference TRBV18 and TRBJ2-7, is NAGVMQNPRHLVRRRGQEARLRCSPMKGHSHVYWYRQLPEEGLKFMVYLQKENIIDESGMPKERFSAEFPKEGPSILRIQQVVRGDSAAYFCASSPQASYEQYFGPGTRLTVT.

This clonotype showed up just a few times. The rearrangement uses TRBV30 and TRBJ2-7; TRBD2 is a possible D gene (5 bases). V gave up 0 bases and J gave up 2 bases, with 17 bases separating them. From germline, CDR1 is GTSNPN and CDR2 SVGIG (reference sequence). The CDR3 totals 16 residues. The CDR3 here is CAWSVPGVILTYEQYF. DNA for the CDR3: TGTGCCTGGAGTGTACCCGGGGTGATTTTGACCTACGAGCAGTACTTC.

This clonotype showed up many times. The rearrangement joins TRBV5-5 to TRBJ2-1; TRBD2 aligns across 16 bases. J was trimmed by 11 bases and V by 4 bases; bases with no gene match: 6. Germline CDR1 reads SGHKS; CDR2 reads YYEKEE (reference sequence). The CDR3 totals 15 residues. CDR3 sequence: CASSPGLAGGRKQFF. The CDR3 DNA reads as TGTGCCAGCAGCCCGGGACTAGCGGGAGGGAGAAAGCAGTTCTTC.

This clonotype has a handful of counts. CDR3 residues: CASSLAANQPQHF. CDR3 DNA: TGCGCCAGCAGCTTGGCGGCGAATCAGCCCCAGCATTTT. This rearrangement joins TRBV5-1 to TRBJ1-5; no clear D gene. V was trimmed by 0 bases and J by 4 bases, leaving 5 bases between them. The germline CDR1 and CDR2 sequences are SGHRS and YFSETQ. The length of the CDR3 is 13 residues.

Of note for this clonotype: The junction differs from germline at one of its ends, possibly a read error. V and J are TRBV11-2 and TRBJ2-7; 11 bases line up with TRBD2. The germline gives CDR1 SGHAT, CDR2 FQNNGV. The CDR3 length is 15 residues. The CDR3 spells CASSTGLAVSYEKYF. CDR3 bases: TGTGCCAGCAGCACGGGACTAGCGGTTTCCTACGAGAAGTACTTC.

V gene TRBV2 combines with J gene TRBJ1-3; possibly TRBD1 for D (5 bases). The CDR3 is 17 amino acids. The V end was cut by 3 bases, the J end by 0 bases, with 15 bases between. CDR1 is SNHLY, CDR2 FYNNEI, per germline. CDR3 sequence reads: CASSDNPPGSSGNTIYF. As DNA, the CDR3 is TGTGCCAGCAGTGATAACCCCCCAGGGAGCTCTGGAAACACCATATATTTT.

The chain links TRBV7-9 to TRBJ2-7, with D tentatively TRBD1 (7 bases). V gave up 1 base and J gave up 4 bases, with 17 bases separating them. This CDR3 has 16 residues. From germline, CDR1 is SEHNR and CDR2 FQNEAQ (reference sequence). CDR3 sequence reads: CASSLGSSGGRYEQYF. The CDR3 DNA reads TGTGCCAGCAGCTTAGGGTCGTCAGGGGGGCGTTACGAGCAGTACTTC.

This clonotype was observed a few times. CDR3 residues: CASTPTENYEQYF. The CDR3 DNA follows: TGTGCCAGCACCCCGACAGAAAACTACGAGCAGTACTTC. This chain connects TRBV6-2 or TRBV6-3 to TRBJ2-7; a possible D gene is TRBD1 (5 bases). There are 13 residues in the CDR3. V was clipped by 7 bases and J by 3 bases, with 13 bases between them. The V gene's germline CDR1 is MNHEY and CDR2 SVGEGT.

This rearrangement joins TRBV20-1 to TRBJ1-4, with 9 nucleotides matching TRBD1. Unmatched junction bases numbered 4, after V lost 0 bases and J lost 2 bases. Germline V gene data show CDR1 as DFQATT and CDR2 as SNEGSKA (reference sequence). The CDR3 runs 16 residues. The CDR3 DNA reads TGCAGTGCTAGAGATAGACAGGGGGATACTAATGAAAAACTGTTTTTT. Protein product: CSARDRQGDTNEKLFF.

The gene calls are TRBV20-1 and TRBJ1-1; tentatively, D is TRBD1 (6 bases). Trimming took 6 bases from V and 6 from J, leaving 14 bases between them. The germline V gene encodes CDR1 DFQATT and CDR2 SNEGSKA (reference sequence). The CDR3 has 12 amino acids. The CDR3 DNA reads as TGCAGTGCGCGGGGAGGGGGGTCTGAAGCTTTCTTT. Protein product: CSARGGGSEAFF.

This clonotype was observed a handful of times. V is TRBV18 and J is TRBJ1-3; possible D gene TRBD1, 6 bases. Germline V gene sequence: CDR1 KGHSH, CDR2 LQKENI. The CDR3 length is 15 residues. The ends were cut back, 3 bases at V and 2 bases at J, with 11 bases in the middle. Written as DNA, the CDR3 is TGTGCCAGCTCACCTAACCAGGGGACTGGAAACACCATATATTTT. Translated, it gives CASSPNQGTGNTIYF.

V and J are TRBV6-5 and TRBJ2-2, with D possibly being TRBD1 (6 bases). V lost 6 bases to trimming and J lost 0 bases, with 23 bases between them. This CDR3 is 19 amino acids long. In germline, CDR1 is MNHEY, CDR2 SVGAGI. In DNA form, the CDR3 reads TGTGCCAGCAGCCCAGTCTCACAGGGAGTCCCCCCGAACACCGGGGAGCTGTTTTTT. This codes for CASSPVSQGVPPNTGELFF.

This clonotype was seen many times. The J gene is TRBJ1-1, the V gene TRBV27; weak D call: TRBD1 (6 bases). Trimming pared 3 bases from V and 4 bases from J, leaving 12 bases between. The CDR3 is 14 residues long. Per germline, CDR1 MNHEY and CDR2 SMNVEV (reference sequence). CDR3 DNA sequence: TGTGCCAGCAGTTTTAATCAGGGGAGCACTGAAGCTTTCTTT. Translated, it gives CASSFNQGSTEAFF.

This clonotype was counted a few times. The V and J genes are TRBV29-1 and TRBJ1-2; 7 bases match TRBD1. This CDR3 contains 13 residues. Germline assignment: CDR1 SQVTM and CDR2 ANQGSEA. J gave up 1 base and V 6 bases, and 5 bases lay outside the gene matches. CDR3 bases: TGCAGCGTGGGACAGCCGGATAACTATGGCTACACCTTC. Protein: CSVGQPDNYGYTF.

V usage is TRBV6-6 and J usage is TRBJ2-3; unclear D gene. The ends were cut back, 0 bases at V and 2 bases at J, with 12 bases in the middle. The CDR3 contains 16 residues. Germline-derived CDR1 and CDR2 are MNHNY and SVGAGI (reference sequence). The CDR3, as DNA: TGTGCCAGCAGTTACTCAGTCGTACCTAACACAGATACGCAGTATTTT. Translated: CASSYSVVPNTDTQYF.

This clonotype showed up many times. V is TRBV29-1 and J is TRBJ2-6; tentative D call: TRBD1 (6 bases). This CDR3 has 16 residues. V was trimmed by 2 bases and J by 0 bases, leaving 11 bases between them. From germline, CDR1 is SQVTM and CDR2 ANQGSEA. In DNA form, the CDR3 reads TGCAGCGTTGAACGGGACACCGACTCTGGGGCCAACGTCCTGACTTTC. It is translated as CSVERDTDSGANVLTF.

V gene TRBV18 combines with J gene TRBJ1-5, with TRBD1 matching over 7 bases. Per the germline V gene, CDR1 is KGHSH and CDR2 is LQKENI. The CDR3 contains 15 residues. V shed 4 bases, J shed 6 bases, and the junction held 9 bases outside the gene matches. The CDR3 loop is CASSQFETGSQPQHF. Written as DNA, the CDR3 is TGTGCCAGCTCACAGTTCGAGACAGGGAGTCAGCCCCAGCATTTT.

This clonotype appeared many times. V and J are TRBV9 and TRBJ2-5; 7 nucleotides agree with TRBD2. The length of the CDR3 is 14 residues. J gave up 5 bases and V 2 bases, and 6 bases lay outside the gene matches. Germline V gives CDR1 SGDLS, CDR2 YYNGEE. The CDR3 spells CASSVGTTLETQYF. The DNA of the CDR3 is TGTGCCAGCAGCGTCGGGACTACCTTGGAGACCCAGTACTTC.

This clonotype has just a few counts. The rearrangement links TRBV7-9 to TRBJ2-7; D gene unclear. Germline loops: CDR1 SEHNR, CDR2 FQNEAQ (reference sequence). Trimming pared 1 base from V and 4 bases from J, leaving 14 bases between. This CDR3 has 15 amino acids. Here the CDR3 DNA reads TGTGCCAGCAGCTTAGGGGTCGGCCTAGTTTACGAGCAGTACTTC. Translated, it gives CASSLGVGLVYEQYF.

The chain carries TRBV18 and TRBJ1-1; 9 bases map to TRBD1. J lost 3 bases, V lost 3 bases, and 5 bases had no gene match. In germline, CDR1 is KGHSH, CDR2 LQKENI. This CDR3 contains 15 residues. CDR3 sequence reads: CASSPGQGKDTEAFF. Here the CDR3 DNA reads TGTGCCAGCTCACCCGGACAGGGGAAAGACACTGAAGCTTTCTTT. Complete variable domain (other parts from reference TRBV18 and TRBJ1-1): NAGVMQNPRHLVRRRGQEARLRCSPMKGHSHVYWYRQLPEEGLKFMVYLQKENIIDESGMPKERFSAEFPKEGPSILRIQQVVRGDSAAYFCASSPGQGKDTEAFFGQGTRLTVV.

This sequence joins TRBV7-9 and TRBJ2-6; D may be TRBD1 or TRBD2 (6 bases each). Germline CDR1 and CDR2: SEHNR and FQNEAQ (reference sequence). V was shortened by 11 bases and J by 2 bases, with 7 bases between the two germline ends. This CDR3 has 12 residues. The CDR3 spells CAGGPGANVLTF. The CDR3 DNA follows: TGTGCCGGGGGGCCTGGGGCCAACGTCCTGACTTTC.

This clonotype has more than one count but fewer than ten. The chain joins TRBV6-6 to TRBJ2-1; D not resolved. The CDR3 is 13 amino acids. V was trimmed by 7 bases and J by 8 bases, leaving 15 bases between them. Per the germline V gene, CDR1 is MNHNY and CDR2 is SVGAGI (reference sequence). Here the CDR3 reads CASKFGNVDEQFF. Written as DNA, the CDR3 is TGTGCCAGCAAATTCGGTAACGTCGATGAGCAGTTCTTC.

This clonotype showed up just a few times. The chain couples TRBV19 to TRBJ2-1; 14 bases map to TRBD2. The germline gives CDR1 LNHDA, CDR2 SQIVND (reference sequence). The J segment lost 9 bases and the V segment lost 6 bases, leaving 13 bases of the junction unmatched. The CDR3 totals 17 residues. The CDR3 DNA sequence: TGTGCCAGTAGCCTCCAAGGGACTAGCGGGAGTGGGAGTGAGCAGTTCTTC. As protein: CASSLQGTSGSGSEQFF.

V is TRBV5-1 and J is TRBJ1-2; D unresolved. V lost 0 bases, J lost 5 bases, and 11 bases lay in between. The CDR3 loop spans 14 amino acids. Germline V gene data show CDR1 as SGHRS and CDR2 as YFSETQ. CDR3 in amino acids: CASSLELEGYGYTF. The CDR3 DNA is TGCGCCAGCAGCTTGGAGCTTGAGGGTTATGGCTACACCTTC.

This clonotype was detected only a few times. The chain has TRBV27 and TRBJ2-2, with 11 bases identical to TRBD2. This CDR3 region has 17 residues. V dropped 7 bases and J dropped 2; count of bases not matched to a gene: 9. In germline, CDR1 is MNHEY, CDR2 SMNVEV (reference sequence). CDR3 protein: CASNPRRLAGNTGELFF. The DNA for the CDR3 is TGTGCCAGCAACCCAAGGAGACTAGCGGGAAACACCGGGGAGCTGTTTTTT.

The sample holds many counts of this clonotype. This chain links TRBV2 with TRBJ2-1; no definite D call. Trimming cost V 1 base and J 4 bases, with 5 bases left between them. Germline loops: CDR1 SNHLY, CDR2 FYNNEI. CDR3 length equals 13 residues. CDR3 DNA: TGTGCCAGCAGTGAAGTAGGGTACAATGAGCAGTTCTTC. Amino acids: CASSEVGYNEQFF.

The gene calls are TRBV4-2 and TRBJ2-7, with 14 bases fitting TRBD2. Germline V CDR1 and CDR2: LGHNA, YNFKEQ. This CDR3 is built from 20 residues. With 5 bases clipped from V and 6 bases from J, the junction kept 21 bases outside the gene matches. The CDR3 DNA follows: TGTGCCAGCAGCGAACACCCCGGGACTAGCGGGAGCCTGTCAACTTCCGAGCAGTACTTC. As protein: CASSEHPGTSGSLSTSEQYF.